These 17 T cell receptor beta chains originate from one sample sequenced in a study of T-cell memory formation after mild COVID-19 (TCRdb year 2021). The library was obtained by 5' RACE. Sequencing used an Illumina NovaSeq 6000. TCRdb reworked the public reads: Q25 trimming with fastp, MiXCR clone assembly, productive beta chains retained. When rows share a CDR3 protein, they turn into one entry using the most common DNA and genes. Here the sample has approximately 99,000 distinct CDR3 sequences; about 18% occur a single time. The ten largest clones capture 5% to 7% of the sample. Sequencing input: PBMCs or a T cell subset sorted from them (not recorded which). The receptors here all came from a man younger than 35 who had mild COVID-19 (a few samples of this study predate the infection). The sample titles of this study are shuffled in the database, so cell type and time point are left out; the donor was told from shared clones.

The chain couples TRBV4-1 to TRBJ2-1; unclear D gene. Germline CDR1 reads MGHRA; CDR2 reads YSYEKL. Trimming left V 4 bases short and J 1 base short, with 23 bases between. The CDR3 has 19 amino acids. This CDR3 is CASSLHRITRMGSYNEQFF. DNA for the CDR3: TGCGCCAGCAGCCTTCACCGGATAACGAGAATGGGGTCCTACAATGAGCAGTTCTTC.

The CDR3 is CASSPPHGNTEAFF. The CDR3 DNA sequence: TGTGCCAGCAGCCCGCCCCACGGGAACACTGAAGCTTTCTTT. The rearrangement links TRBV3-1 to TRBJ1-1; D gene uncertain. CDR3 length: 14 residues. Germline loops: CDR1 LGHDT, CDR2 YNNKEL (reference sequence). V lost 4 bases to trimming and J lost 1 base, with 10 bases between them.

The chain employs TRBV6-5 and TRBJ2-3; D is unclear. This CDR3 is built from 14 residues. Germline V gene lookup returns CDR1 MNHEY and CDR2 SVGAGI. The germline V and J ends were trimmed by 6 bases and 2 bases, with 12 bases remaining between them. This CDR3 reads CASRRDTLTDTQYF. CDR3 bases: TGTGCCAGCAGGAGAGACACCCTCACAGATACGCAGTATTTT.

The chain recombines TRBV20-1 with TRBJ2-1; TRBD2 matches at 10 bases. The length of the CDR3 is 16 residues. Trimming removed 1 base from V and 1 base from J; junction bases left unmatched: 4. Germline CDR1 is DFQATT and CDR2 is SNEGSKA (reference sequence). This CDR3 is CSARAPLAGSYNEQFF. CDR3 in DNA: TGCAGTGCTAGAGCCCCACTAGCGGGGTCCTACAATGAGCAGTTCTTC.

This chain connects TRBV5-1 to TRBJ2-7, with a tentative D call TRBD1 (6 bases). This CDR3 has 14 residues. Germline values: CDR1 SGHRS, CDR2 YFSETQ. Trimming cost V 4 bases and J 4 bases, with 15 bases left between them. CDR3 region: CASSPTGGRYEQYF. The CDR3 coding sequence is TGCGCCAGCAGCCCGACAGGAGGTCGGTACGAGCAGTACTTC.

The chain carries TRBV6-1 and TRBJ1-2, with D hard to call. Trimming left V 0 bases short and J 1 base short, with 6 bases between. The CDR3 is 14 amino acids. Germline V lookup: CDR1 MNHNS, CDR2 SASEGT. As DNA, the CDR3 is TGTGCCAGCAGTGAAGCGCCTATTAACTATGGCTACACCTTC. Translating it yields CASSEAPINYGYTF.

The chain is built from TRBV5-8 and TRBJ2-7; unclear D gene. Trimming cost V 1 base and J 6 bases, with 5 bases left between them. The CDR3 spans 11 residues. Germline CDR1 is SGHTS and CDR2 is YDEGEE. The CDR3 loop reads CASSLYGEQYF. In DNA form, the CDR3 reads TGTGCCAGCAGCTTGTATGGCGAGCAGTACTTC. Full variable domain (rest looked up from reference TRBV5-8 and TRBJ2-7): EAGVTQSPTHLIKTRGQQATLRCSPISGHTSVYWYQQALGLGLQFLLWYDEGEERNRGNFPPRFSGRQFPNYSSELNVNALELEDSALYLCASSLYGEQYFGPGTRLTVT.

This clonotype was detected a few times. This chain links TRBV20-1 with TRBJ2-1; D ambiguous. The germline gives CDR1 DFQATT, CDR2 SNEGSKA (reference sequence). The CDR3 loop spans 13 amino acids. V lost 6 bases, J lost 2 bases, and 11 bases lay in between. The CDR3 loop reads CSAMIGTYNEQFF. The CDR3 DNA reads as TGCAGTGCCATGATCGGCACCTACAATGAGCAGTTCTTC.

In this sample, this clonotype turned up a few times. This chain connects TRBV4-1 to TRBJ2-7; D possibly uses TRBD1 or TRBD2 (5 bases each). The CDR3 length is 15 residues. Trimming pared 4 bases from V and 4 bases from J, leaving 17 bases between. Germline-derived CDR1 and CDR2 are MGHRA and YSYEKL. The CDR3: CASSPVRDGVYEQYF. In DNA, the CDR3 is TGCGCCAGCAGCCCAGTACGGGACGGGGTATACGAGCAGTACTTC.

This clonotype was seen many times. The V gene is TRBV5-1, the J gene TRBJ2-3, with 12 bases fitting TRBD1. The CDR3 runs to 15 residues. Trimming cost V 4 bases and J 5 bases; bases outside gene matches: 5. Per the germline V gene, CDR1 is SGHRS and CDR2 is YFSETQ. The CDR3 sequence is CASSGGQGAGDTQYF. CDR3 nucleotide sequence: TGCGCCAGCAGCGGGGGACAGGGGGCCGGAGATACGCAGTATTTT.

The chain is built from TRBV6-5 and TRBJ1-6; 9 bases match TRBD1. V was pared by 4 bases and J by 8 bases, with 9 bases of the junction left unmatched. The CDR3 extends over 16 amino acids. CDR1 and CDR2 from the germline V gene are MNHEY and SVGAGI. This CDR3 is CASSSPGQGRHSPLHF. The DNA of the CDR3 is TGTGCCAGCAGTTCCCCCGGACAGGGGCGGCATTCACCCCTCCACTTT.

The chain couples TRBV5-1 to TRBJ2-7; 10 bases line up with TRBD2. Germline V gene lookup returns CDR1 SGHRS and CDR2 YFSETQ. Unmatched junction bases numbered 6, after V lost 4 bases and J lost 5 bases. This CDR3 has 14 residues. The CDR3 bases are TGCGCCAGCAGCATGCTGAGCGGGGGGGACGAGCAGTACGTC. This translates into CASSMLSGGDEQYV.

This clonotype was seen ten or more times. The chain joins TRBV6-5 to TRBJ2-1, with TRBD2 matching 13 bases. Trimming removed 4 bases from V and 6 bases from J; junction bases left unmatched: 6. Germline V CDR1 and CDR2: MNHEY, SVGAGI. The CDR3 covers 16 residues. CDR3 coding DNA: TGTGCCAGCAGTTCGCCACTAGCGGGAGGGGCCAATGAGCAGTTCTTC. It translates to CASSSPLAGGANEQFF.

This clonotype was observed a single time. The rearrangement joins TRBV19 to TRBJ1-1; perhaps TRBD1 as D (5 bases). Germline lookup yields CDR1 LNHDA and CDR2 SQIVND (reference sequence). Trimming took 0 bases from V and 5 from J, leaving 7 bases between them. CDR3 length: 13 residues. CDR3 DNA: TGTGCCAGTAGTATAGAAGGGGATACTGAAGCTTTCTTT. Its protein product is CASSIEGDTEAFF.

This sequence joins TRBV29-1 and TRBJ1-5; D possibly corresponds to TRBD1 (6 bases). The germline V gene encodes CDR1 SQVTM and CDR2 ANQGSEA. The V end lost 2 bases, the J end lost 5 bases, and 19 bases lay between the germline ends. The length of the CDR3 is 16 residues. CDR3 nucleotides: TGCAGCGTTGAAATTAACGGGTCGGCAGGGGATCAGCCCCAGCATTTT. It is translated as CSVEINGSAGDQPQHF.

This chain connects TRBV7-8 to TRBJ2-1; no firm D call. This CDR3 has 12 amino acids. With 3 bases removed from V and 6 bases from J, the gap between germline ends came to 6 bases. In germline, CDR1 is SGHVS, CDR2 FQNEAQ. CDR3 nucleotides: TGTGCCAGCAGCTTCGGCCCCAATGAGCAGTTCTTC. Translation: CASSFGPNEQFF.

There are a few counts of this clonotype. This sequence joins TRBV5-8 and TRBJ2-2; D is ambiguous. Germline CDR1 and CDR2: SGHTS and YDEGEE. The V end was cut by 4 bases, the J end by 2 bases, with 12 bases between. This CDR3 is 15 amino acids long. CDR3 in DNA: TGTGCCAGCAGCATTGGTAATTCAAACACCGGGGAGCTGTTTTTT. Translating gives CASSIGNSNTGELFF.